The 23 T cell receptor beta chains presented below share a single source sample, sequenced in a study of cytomegalovirus exposure and HLA in healthy donors. PCR employed 60 Vbeta and 13 Jbeta primers. The method was immunoSEQ multiplex PCR; TCRdb's version includes in-frame clones alone and lacks a portion of them. This table holds around 140,000 clones. The sample consisted of PBMCs. The receptors shown here come from a woman younger than 35 in good health and CMV-seronegative.

This rearrangement joins TRBV9 to TRBJ1-5, with unresolved D. The CDR3 spans 13 residues. In germline, CDR1 is SGDLS, CDR2 YYNGEE. V lost 4 bases and J lost 6, with 11 bases in between. CDR3 DNA: TGTGCCAGCAGCACCCGTCCGGGTCAGCCCCAGCATTTT. Protein sequence: CASSTRPGQPQHF.

This rearrangement joins TRBV15 to TRBJ2-2; 13 bases fit TRBD2. CDR1 is LNHNV and CDR2 is YYDKDF in the germline V gene (reference sequence). CDR3 length: 17 residues. V shed 0 bases, J shed 8 bases, and the junction held 6 bases outside the gene matches. CDR3 sequence: CATSRDSGTSGTGELFF. CDR3 nucleotide sequence: TGTGCCACCAGCAGAGATAGCGGGACTAGCGGGACAGGGGAGCTGTTTTTT.

The V and J genes are TRBV6-1 and TRBJ1-2; a weak D match, TRBD1 (5 bases). There are 15 residues in the CDR3. The germline V and J ends were trimmed by 0 bases and 5 bases, with 13 bases remaining between them. Germline CDR1 reads MNHNS; CDR2 reads SASEGT. This CDR3 is CASSEARLGGYGYTF. As DNA, the CDR3 is TGTGCCAGCAGTGAAGCCCGGTTGGGGGGTTATGGCTACACCTTC.

The chain joins TRBV7-9 to TRBJ1-2; 7 bases agree with TRBD1. J lost 4 bases, V lost 5 bases, and 7 bases had no gene match. The CDR3 contains 14 residues. Germline loops: CDR1 SEHNR, CDR2 FQNEAQ (reference sequence). The DNA for the CDR3 is TGTGCCAGCAGCGTCAGACAGGGTAGCTATGGCTACACCTTC. As protein: CASSVRQGSYGYTF.

On this clone itself: One end of the junction varies from germline; a read error may be responsible. The V gene is TRBV7-7, the J gene TRBJ2-5; 8 nucleotides align to TRBD1. The CDR3 contains 14 residues. Looked up from germline, CDR1 is SSHAT and CDR2 is FNYEAQ (reference sequence). For the CDR3, the DNA is TGTGCTAGCAGCTTAGGGGACAGGCAAGAGACCCAGTACTTC. Translation gives CASSLGDRQETQYF.

With respect to this clone: This sample includes further DNA sequences coding for the same CDR3. This chain connects TRBV2 to TRBJ2-5; 7 bases fit TRBD2. Germline V gene data show CDR1 as SNHLY and CDR2 as FYNNEI. Unmatched junction bases numbered 0, after V lost 4 bases and J lost 1 base. CDR3 size: 13 residues. The CDR3 spells CASSASGQETQYF. The CDR3 nucleotides read TGTGCCAGCAGTGCTAGCGGCCAAGAGACCCAGTACTTC.

CDR3 in amino acids: CAWSVVRNYGYTF. The CDR3 DNA follows: TGTGCCTGGAGTGTAGTTCGGAACTATGGCTACACCTTC. The V call is TRBV30, the J call TRBJ1-2; unclear D gene. Germline CDR1 is GTSNPN and CDR2 is SVGIG (reference sequence). This CDR3 is built from 13 residues. Between the trimmed V and J ends, which lost 0 bases and 2 bases, there was a span of 7 bases.

V gene TRBV2 combines with J gene TRBJ1-1; a possible D gene is TRBD1 (5 bases). The CDR3 is 15 residues long. The V gene's germline CDR1 is SNHLY and CDR2 FYNNEI. Trimming left V 3 bases short and J 5 bases short, with 16 bases between. The chain's CDR3 is CASSDPGLYNTEAFF. CDR3 bases: TGTGCCAGCAGTGACCCAGGGCTGTATAATACTGAAGCTTTCTTT.

V and J are TRBV19 and TRBJ1-5, with TRBD1 matching 11 bases. CDR1 is LNHDA, CDR2 SQIVND, per germline (reference sequence). The CDR3 has 15 amino acids. Trimming at V came to 3 bases and at J to 6 bases, leaving 4 bases not matched to a gene. CDR3 nucleotide sequence: TGTGCCAGTAGTATGGGGACAGGGGGTATTCAGCCCCAGCATTTT. This gives the protein CASSMGTGGIQPQHF.

V is TRBV10-1 and J is TRBJ2-3; 9 positions agree with TRBD1. With 2 bases clipped from V and 4 bases from J, the junction kept 4 bases outside the gene matches. The germline gives CDR1 WNHNN, CDR2 SYGVQD (reference sequence). The CDR3 totals 15 residues. Written as DNA, the CDR3 is TGCGCCAGCAGTGAGGGACAGGGGCTGGCAGATACGCAGTATTTT. The encoded protein is CASSEGQGLADTQYF.

The chain couples TRBV5-1 to TRBJ2-1; TRBD2 matches at 12 bases. Germline V gene lookup returns CDR1 SGHRS and CDR2 YFSETQ. V lost 0 bases, J lost 0 bases, and 4 bases stayed unmatched. The CDR3 is 18 amino acids. Here the CDR3 DNA reads TGCGCCAGCAGCTTGGGGACTAGCGGGAAGAGCTCCTACAATGAGCAGTTCTTC. The encoded protein is CASSLGTSGKSSYNEQFF.

This sequence joins TRBV13 and TRBJ2-5, with 7 bases lining up with TRBD2. The CDR3 loop spans 15 amino acids. Losses at the gene ends were 3 bases for V and 2 bases for J; bases not matched to a gene: 6. Per the germline V gene, CDR1 is PRHDT and CDR2 is FYEKMQ (reference sequence). The chain's CDR3 is CASSFGASGQETQYF. CDR3 DNA: TGTGCCAGCAGCTTCGGCGCTAGCGGACAAGAGACCCAGTACTTC.

This chain uses TRBV15 with TRBJ2-1, with a weak D call TRBD1 (5 bases). The V gene lost 0 bases and the J gene lost 7 bases, with 13 bases spanning the gap. The CDR3 is 15 residues long. Germline CDR1 reads LNHNV; CDR2 reads YYDKDF (reference sequence). CDR3 region: CATSRDLVPGNEQFF. CDR3 DNA: TGTGCCACCAGCAGAGATTTGGTTCCAGGGAATGAGCAGTTCTTC.

The gene calls are TRBV25-1 and TRBJ2-2; 7 nucleotides agree with TRBD2. CDR3 length: 13 amino acids. Trimming cost V 7 bases and J 2 bases; bases outside gene matches: 1. CDR1 is MGHDK and CDR2 is SYGVNS in the germline V gene. DNA of the CDR3: TGTGCCAGCACGGGGGGAAACACCGGGGAGCTGTTTTTT. It translates to CASTGGNTGELFF.

The chain recombines TRBV19 with TRBJ1-2; tentative D call: TRBD1 (6 bases). The CDR3 spans 15 residues. V lost 5 bases and J 5 bases, leaving 18 bases between the germline ends. Germline V gives CDR1 LNHDA, CDR2 SQIVND (reference sequence). Here the CDR3 DNA reads TGTGCCAGTAGTCCCAACGGACAGAACGTGTATGGCTACACCTTC. The encoded protein is CASSPNGQNVYGYTF.

The V call is TRBV27, the J call TRBJ2-1; 8 nucleotides agree with TRBD2. CDR3 size: 16 residues. V lost 7 bases, J lost 3 bases, and 11 bases stayed unmatched. Germline CDR1 and CDR2: MNHEY and SMNVEV (reference sequence). CDR3 in DNA: TGTGCCAGCACCTCGGGGGGGAGCCCAGACTACAATGAGCAGTTCTTC. Encoded protein: CASTSGGSPDYNEQFF.

The CDR3 reads CASSPRTGRRTEAFF. CDR3 in DNA: TGTGCCAGCAGTCCACGGACAGGGAGACGCACTGAAGCTTTCTTT. The V and J genes are TRBV27 and TRBJ1-1; TRBD1 matches at 8 bases. J was trimmed by 4 bases and V by 5 bases; bases with no gene match: 9. This CDR3 spans 15 amino acids. Germline values: CDR1 MNHEY, CDR2 SMNVEV (reference sequence).

This chain links TRBV6-4 with TRBJ2-3; D is unresolved. CDR3 length equals 13 residues. Trimming removed 3 bases at V and 14 bases at J, with 18 bases between. Germline V gene data show CDR1 as MRHNA and CDR2 as SNTAGT. The CDR3 nucleotides read TGTGCCAGCAGTGAGTCATCTACAGAGATTAGGTATTTT. Residues: CASSESSTEIRYF.

The genes are TRBV6-1 and TRBJ2-4; D possibly corresponds to TRBD2 (6 bases). The germline CDR1 and CDR2 sequences are MNHNS and SASEGT. V was pared by 1 base and J by 0 bases, with 10 bases between. This CDR3 region has 16 residues. The CDR3 DNA follows: TGTGCCAGCAGTGAAGAGAGGGGACTAGCCAAAAACATTCAGTACTTC. Translated: CASSEERGLAKNIQYF.

The gene calls are TRBV18 and TRBJ1-1; 8 positions match TRBD1. Germline CDR1 reads KGHSH; CDR2 reads LQKENI. V dropped 1 base and J dropped 7; count of bases not matched to a gene: 2. The CDR3 spans 13 residues. CDR3 amino acids: CASSPRGTGEAFF. CDR3 DNA: TGTGCCAGCTCACCACGGGGGACAGGTGAAGCTTTCTTT.

The chain links TRBV2 to TRBJ2-1; TRBD2 aligns across 8 bases. CDR1 is SNHLY, CDR2 FYNNEI, per germline. Losses at the gene ends were 6 bases for V and 0 bases for J; bases not matched to a gene: 4. This CDR3 spans 15 amino acids. CDR3 nucleotides: TGTGCCAGCAGAGTACTAGCGGCCTCCTACAATGAGCAGTTCTTC. As protein: CASRVLAASYNEQFF.

The rearrangement links TRBV18 to TRBJ2-7; 8 nucleotides agree with TRBD2. The CDR3 covers 17 residues. V was clipped by 2 bases and J by 0 bases; unmatched bases: 9. CDR1 and CDR2 (germline): KGHSH, LQKENI. CDR3 sequence: CASSPGVAGTPSYEQYF. CDR3 in DNA: TGTGCCAGCTCACCAGGGGTAGCGGGAACCCCCTCCTACGAGCAGTACTTC. Looking up the rest from reference TRBV18 and TRBJ2-7 gives the full variable domain: NAGVMQNPRHLVRRRGQEARLRCSPMKGHSHVYWYRQLPEEGLKFMVYLQKENIIDESGMPKERFSAEFPKEGPSILRIQQVVRGDSAAYFCASSPGVAGTPSYEQYFGPGTRLTVT.

The rearrangement joins TRBV19 to TRBJ2-5, with D possibly TRBD1 on 6 matching bases. Looked up from germline, CDR1 is LNHDA and CDR2 is SQIVND (reference sequence). The CDR3 contains 13 residues. V was cut by 6 bases and J by 4 bases, with 12 bases left in between. The CDR3 coding sequence is TGTGCCAGTAGCGTCACAGGGACAGAGACCCAGTACTTC. It translates to CASSVTGTETQYF.